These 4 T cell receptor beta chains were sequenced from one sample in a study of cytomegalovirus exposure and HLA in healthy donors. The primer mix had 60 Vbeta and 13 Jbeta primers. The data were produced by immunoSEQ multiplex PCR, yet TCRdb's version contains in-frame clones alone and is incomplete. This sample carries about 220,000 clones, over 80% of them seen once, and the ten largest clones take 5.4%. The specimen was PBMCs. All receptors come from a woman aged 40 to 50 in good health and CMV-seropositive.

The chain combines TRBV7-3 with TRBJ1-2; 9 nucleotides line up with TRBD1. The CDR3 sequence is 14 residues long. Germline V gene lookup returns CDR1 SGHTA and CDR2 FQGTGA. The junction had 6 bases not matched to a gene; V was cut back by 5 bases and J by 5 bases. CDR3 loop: CASSQTGGEYGYTF. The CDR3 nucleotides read TGTGCCAGCAGCCAAACAGGGGGCGAGTATGGCTACACCTTC. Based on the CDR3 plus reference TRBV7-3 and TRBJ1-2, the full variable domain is GAGVSQTPSNKVTEKGKYVELRCDPISGHTALYWYRQSLGQGPEFLIYFQGTGAADDSGLPNDRFFAVRPEGSVSTLKIQRTERGDSAVYLCASSQTGGEYGYTFGSGTRLTVV.

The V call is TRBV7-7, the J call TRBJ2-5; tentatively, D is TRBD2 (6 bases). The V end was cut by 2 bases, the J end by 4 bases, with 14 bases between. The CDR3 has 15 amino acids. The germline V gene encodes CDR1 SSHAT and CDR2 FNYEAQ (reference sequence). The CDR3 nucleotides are TGTGCCAGCAGCTTAATGGGCCACGGGGGAGAGACCCAGTACTTC. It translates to CASSLMGHGGETQYF.

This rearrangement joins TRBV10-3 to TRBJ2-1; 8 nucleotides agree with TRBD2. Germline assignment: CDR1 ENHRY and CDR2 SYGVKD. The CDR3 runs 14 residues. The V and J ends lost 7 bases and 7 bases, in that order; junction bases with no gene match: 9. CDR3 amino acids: CAIKTAGGINEQFF. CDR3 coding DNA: TGTGCCATCAAGACTGCGGGAGGAATAAATGAGCAGTTCTTC.

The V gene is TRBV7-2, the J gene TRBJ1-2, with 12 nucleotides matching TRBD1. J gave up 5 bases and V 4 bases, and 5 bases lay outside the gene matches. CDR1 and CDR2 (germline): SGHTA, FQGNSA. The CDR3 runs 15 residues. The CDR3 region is CASSSTGQGAYGYTF. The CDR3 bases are TGTGCCAGCAGCTCCACGGGACAGGGGGCTTATGGCTACACCTTC.